The rows below give T cell receptor beta chains drawn from one sample of a study of T cell repertoires in cytomegalovirus infection. What these receptors recognize is not known. Each CDR3 protein gets one entry after TCRdb re-called the reads with MiXCR. The sample lists 700,000 to 900,000 distinct CDR3 sequences; 29% were seen once. Here the sequenced sample was cultured CD8+ T cells from PBMCs, taken from culture after CMV antigen stimulation. The receptors were gathered from a human donor in good health (CMV status not recorded). Some clones in this sample may be carry-over from other donors' samples. The CDR3 runs from the conserved cysteine through the conserved F or W. D genes are given only for firm matches. The size field is filled for only some rows; it gives once, few, many or a size class.

CDR3	DNA	D	V	J	size
CASKVGSFNQPQHF	TGTGCCAGCAAGGTGGGCAGCTTCAATCAGCCCCAGCATTTT	.	TRBV27	TRBJ1-5	few
CASSSWDRQETQYF	TGTGCCAGCAGTTCTTGGGACAGACAAGAGACCCAGTACTTC	TRBD1	TRBV27	TRBJ2-5	few
CASGFVDSQNTEAFF	TGCGCCAGCGGCTTTGTCGACAGCCAGAACACTGAAGCTTTCTTT	.	TRBV4-1	TRBJ1-1	few
CASSSAWTDQETQYF	TGTGCCAGCAGCTCAGCTTGGACAGACCAAGAGACCCAGTACTTC	.	TRBV7-6	TRBJ2-5	.
CASSQVLKKRGDSNQPQHF	TGCGCCAGCAGCCAAGTTCTGAAAAAAAGGGGGGATAGCAATCAGCCCCAGCATTTT	.	TRBV4-3	TRBJ1-5	.
CASSLSRNAEAFF	TGTGCCAGCAGCTTATCGCGAAACGCTGAAGCTTTCTTT	.	TRBV7-6	TRBJ1-1	.
CASSLRQGAKGANVLTF	TGTGCCAGCAGCTTAAGACAGGGGGCAAAAGGGGCCAACGTCCTGACTTTC	TRBD1	TRBV7-9	TRBJ2-6	few
CASTPGGLSYEQYF	TGTGCCAGCACCCCGGGGGGGCTCTCCTACGAGCAGTACTTC	TRBD2	TRBV7-6	TRBJ2-7	.
CASSPPRGPDTEAFF	TGTGCCAGCTCACCCCCCAGGGGGCCCGACACTGAAGCTTTCTTT	TRBD1	TRBV18	TRBJ1-1	.
CASSSYRGPNQPQHF	TGTGCCAGCAGCTCCTACAGGGGCCCCAATCAGCCCCAGCATTTT	TRBD1	TRBV7-6	TRBJ1-5	many
CASSGHTNTEAFF	TGTGCCAGCAGCGGACATACCAACACTGAAGCTTTCTTT	.	TRBV27	TRBJ1-1	.
CASSEWQGTGNTEAFF	TGTGCCAGCAGTGAATGGCAGGGGACAGGGAACACTGAAGCTTTCTTT	TRBD1	TRBV25-1	TRBJ1-1	few
CATSRDWGANYGYTF	TGTGCCACCAGCAGAGATTGGGGGGCTAACTATGGCTACACCTTC	.	TRBV15	TRBJ1-2	few
CASSTQITGTGPNEQFF	TGTGCCAGCAGTACGCAAATTACCGGGACAGGGCCCAATGAGCAGTTCTTC	TRBD1	TRBV7-9	TRBJ2-1	many
CASSRGATQETQYF	TGTGCTAGCAGCCGCGGGGCCACCCAAGAGACCCAGTACTTC	.	TRBV7-7	TRBJ2-5	.
CASSDRGQGAHQPQHF	TGTGCCAGCAGTGACCGGGGACAGGGGGCCCATCAGCCCCAGCATTTT	TRBD1	TRBV6-5	TRBJ1-5	.